This TCR beta chain originates from a study of T-cell memory formation after mild COVID-19. For the study at large: TCR clustering was largely donor specific.

Study results and limitations: Clones that contracted from day 15 to 85 were balanced CD4/CD8, while later expanders leaned CD4+.

As regards this clonotype: The target antigen is unknown.

Each CDR3 protein gets one entry after TCRdb re-called the 5' RACE reads with MiXCR. This repertoire shows approximately 240,000 distinct CDR3 sequences, roughly 15% found once; its top ten account for approximately 3.5%. This TCR derives from a man between 18 and 29 years old who had mild COVID-19 (a few samples of this study predate the infection). Cell type and time point are not known. Sequenced: PBMCs or a T cell subset sorted from them (not recorded which).

CDR3 DNA: TGTGCCAGCAGCCGGGACAGCAGGGGCTATGGCTACACCTTC. Residues: CASSRDSRGYGYTF. The rearrangement links TRBV3-1 to TRBJ1-2; 7 bases match TRBD1. V trimming: 4 bases; J trimming: 4 bases; junction bases outside the gene matches: 6. There are 14 residues in the CDR3. Germline CDR1 is LGHDT and CDR2 is YNNKEL (reference sequence).